This section outlines one TCR beta chain sequence together with its context. Its target is not known. The data were taken from a study of STAT3 mutations in large granular lymphocyte leukemia. Looking at the study overall: Canonical activating STAT3 mutations were detected in roughly half of the longitudinally sequenced T-LGLL patients.

The CDR3 is 14 residues long. Germline CDR1 reads LNHDA; CDR2 reads SQIVND (reference sequence). V was trimmed by 5 bases and J by 0 bases, leaving 5 bases between them. TCRbeta libraries averaged around 42,000 productive templates per sample. Method: immunoSEQ multiplex PCR; TCRdb's copy keeps in-frame clones and lacks some. Of roughly 11,000 clones in the sample, about 80% are singletons; the top ten hold around 48%. Findings and caveats of the study: In T-cell large granular lymphocyte leukemia, about half of patients showed multiple immunodominant subclonotypes. TCR clonotype switching after therapy occurred in 6 of 18 patients.

The sample comprised peripheral blood mononuclear cells. This clonotype originated in a man aged 55-75 years with T-cell large granular lymphocyte leukemia. Some clones in this sample may be carry-over from other donors' samples. The rearrangement links TRBV19 to TRBJ2-6; no clear D gene. The CDR3, as DNA: TGTGCCAGTAGTGCCTCCTCTGGGGCCAACGTCCTGACTTTC. Translated, it gives CASSASSGANVLTF.